The 27 T cell receptor beta chains below come from one sample, sequenced in a study of blood T cell repertoires in COVID-19. Here immunoSEQ multiplex PCR was the method, and the copy in TCRdb shows in-frame clones only, minus some. The data contain about 200,000 clones, 70% to 90% of them singletons. Input material: peripheral blood. The receptors stem from a human donor with active or convalescent COVID-19. The donor label of this sample is uncertain.

This rearrangement joins TRBV7-3 to TRBJ2-1, with D perhaps matching TRBD2 (5 bases). The germline V gene encodes CDR1 SGHTA and CDR2 FQGTGA. This CDR3 has 13 amino acids. Trimming shortened V by 5 bases and J by 9 bases, and 14 bases separated the two germline ends. DNA for the CDR3: TGTGCCAGCAGCGCCGGACCTAGCATTGAGCAGTTCTTC. Encoded protein: CASSAGPSIEQFF.

This clone rates as medium-sized. The gene calls are TRBV29-1 and TRBJ2-7; 7 bases map to TRBD1. CDR1 is SQVTM and CDR2 is ANQGSEA in the germline V gene. V was clipped by 5 bases and J by 0 bases; unmatched bases: 16. The CDR3 totals 17 residues. This CDR3 is CSVQEIETGIRSYEQYF. The CDR3 DNA is TGCAGCGTTCAGGAAATAGAGACAGGGATCCGCTCCTACGAGCAGTACTTC.

V gene TRBV29-1 combines with J gene TRBJ2-3, with 10 positions matching TRBD2. The germline CDR1 and CDR2 sequences are SQVTM and ANQGSEA. This CDR3 is 15 amino acids long. Trimming took 7 bases from V and 3 from J; bases not matched to a gene: 10. The CDR3 is CSAPLLAGVTDTQYF. DNA for the CDR3: TGCAGCGCCCCCCTCCTAGCGGGGGTAACAGATACGCAGTATTTT.

The chain has TRBV19 and TRBJ2-7; TRBD2 agrees at 12 bases. V dropped 9 bases and J dropped 2; count of bases not matched to a gene: 8. The CDR3 consists of 15 residues. The germline gives CDR1 LNHDA, CDR2 SQIVND (reference sequence). The CDR3, as DNA: TGTGCCAGAAGGACTAGCGGGAAAAGGACCTACGAGCAGTACTTC. Protein sequence: CARRTSGKRTYEQYF.

The V gene is TRBV15, the J gene TRBJ2-1; 12 positions match TRBD2. CDR3 length: 19 residues. V lost 3 bases, J lost 6 bases, and 15 bases stayed unmatched. Germline CDR1 and CDR2: LNHNV and YYDKDF (reference sequence). The CDR3 sequence: CATSSRAYSSGGAGNEQFF. The DNA of the CDR3 is TGTGCCACCAGCAGCCGTGCTTACTCTAGCGGGGGGGCGGGCAATGAGCAGTTCTTC.

This clone is a singleton in its sample. V and J are TRBV6-5 and TRBJ2-1; 7 bases fit TRBD2. Trimming cost V 6 bases and J 4 bases; bases outside gene matches: 3. The CDR3 is 13 residues long. In germline, CDR1 is MNHEY, CDR2 SVGAGI. The CDR3 DNA follows: TGTGCCAGCAGGACGGGACTATACAATGAGCAGTTCTTC. This gives the protein CASRTGLYNEQFF.

The gene calls are TRBV2 and TRBJ2-4, with 10 bases lining up with TRBD1. The CDR3 totals 17 residues. Germline V lookup: CDR1 SNHLY, CDR2 FYNNEI. Germline trimming cut 6 bases from V and 3 bases from J; bases unmatched to any gene: 11. CDR3 sequence: CASSLQGQGPFKNIQYF. In DNA form, the CDR3 reads TGTGCCAGCAGCCTCCAGGGACAGGGGCCATTCAAAAACATTCAGTACTTC.

CDR3 nucleotides: TGTGCCAGCAGTTTATCTCCGACAGGGCCCTCCTACGAGCAGTACTTC. Protein: CASSLSPTGPSYEQYF. The rearrangement uses TRBV27 and TRBJ2-7; 7 bases are shared with TRBD1. The CDR3 has 16 residues. The ends lost 0 bases at V and 0 bases at J; junction bases unmatched: 5. Per germline, CDR1 MNHEY and CDR2 SMNVEV (reference sequence).

CDR3: CASSIEEGEAFF. For the CDR3, the DNA is TGTGCCAGTAGTATAGAGGAGGGTGAAGCTTTCTTT. V and J are TRBV19 and TRBJ1-1; no clear D. The CDR3 is 12 amino acids. Germline values: CDR1 LNHDA, CDR2 SQIVND (reference sequence). Deletions cut 0 bases from V and 7 bases from J, with 6 bases between.

The genes are TRBV11-2 and TRBJ2-5, with D possibly TRBD1 on 6 matching bases. This CDR3 is built from 15 residues. Per germline, CDR1 SGHAT and CDR2 FQNNGV. The V end lost 7 bases, the J end lost 5 bases, and 20 bases lay between the germline ends. DNA of the CDR3: TGTGCCAGCACATTAGGTGCAGGGGACGGCGAGACCCAGTACTTC. Translated, it gives CASTLGAGDGETQYF. The full variable domain, with the rest looked up from reference TRBV11-2 and TRBJ2-5, is EAGVAQSPRYKIIEKRQSVAFWCNPISGHATLYWYQQILGQGPKLLIQFQNNGVVDDSQLPKDRFSAERLKGVDSTLKIQPAKLEDSAVYLCASTLGAGDGETQYFGPGTRLLVL.

V usage is TRBV18 and J usage is TRBJ1-4, with D perhaps matching TRBD1 (6 bases). The CDR3 sequence is 15 residues long. CDR1 is KGHSH, CDR2 LQKENI, per germline. Trimming took off 3 bases at V and 8 bases at J, with 16 bases between the two ends. The CDR3 spells CASSPGPGVDEKLFF. As DNA, the CDR3 is TGTGCCAGCTCACCTGGCCCAGGGGTTGACGAAAAACTGTTTTTT.

The V call is TRBV9, the J call TRBJ2-7; a possible D gene is TRBD2 (6 bases). Trimming stripped 4 bases from V and 4 bases from J, with 18 bases between. The CDR3 loop spans 15 amino acids. Germline V gene data show CDR1 as SGDLS and CDR2 as YYNGEE. The CDR3 reads CASSPQAKAGYEQYF. The CDR3, as DNA: TGTGCCAGCAGCCCCCAGGCCAAGGCGGGATACGAGCAGTACTTC. The complete variable domain, with remaining parts taken from reference TRBV9 and TRBJ2-7, reads DSGVTQTPKHLITATGQRVTLRCSPRSGDLSVYWYQQSLDQGLQFLIQYYNGEERAKGNILERFSAQQFPDLHSELNLSSLELGDSALYFCASSPQAKAGYEQYFGPGTRLTVT.

The chain is built from TRBV9 and TRBJ2-5; TRBD2 might be the D (6 bases). V was cut by 2 bases and J by 4 bases, with 12 bases left in between. Germline CDR1 reads SGDLS; CDR2 reads YYNGEE. This CDR3 spans 14 amino acids. This CDR3 reads CASSVSGGGETQYF. The DNA of the CDR3 is TGTGCCAGCAGCGTCTCCGGGGGAGGAGAGACCCAGTACTTC.

The chain couples TRBV14 to TRBJ2-3, with D possibly matching TRBD2 (5 bases). The CDR3 loop spans 15 amino acids. Trimming pared 5 bases from V and 1 base from J, leaving 13 bases between. Germline values: CDR1 SGHDN, CDR2 FVKESK. CDR3 protein: CASSFRLRGTDTQYF. CDR3 coding DNA: TGTGCCAGCAGCTTCCGACTAAGGGGCACAGATACGCAGTATTTT.

The CDR3, as DNA: TGTGCCAGCAGCTTGACTGGGACAGGGTCCTACGAGCAGTACTTC. Translation: CASSLTGTGSYEQYF. The rearrangement joins TRBV5-4 to TRBJ2-7, with 9 bases matching TRBD1. The J segment lost 1 base and the V segment lost 1 base, leaving 3 bases of the junction unmatched. From germline, CDR1 is SGHNT and CDR2 YYREEE (reference sequence). CDR3 length: 15 residues.

The chain carries TRBV5-4 and TRBJ2-3; 7 bases agree with TRBD2. The CDR3 is 16 residues long. In germline, CDR1 is SGHNT, CDR2 YYREEE (reference sequence). Trimming took 0 bases from V and 7 from J; bases not matched to a gene: 11. CDR3 coding DNA: TGTGCCAGCAGCTTGGATTCCAGCGGGATAGGGAATACGCAGTATTTT. It is translated as CASSLDSSGIGNTQYF. Full variable domain (outside the CDR3, taken from reference TRBV5-4 and TRBJ2-3): ETGVTQSPTHLIKTRGQQVTLRCSSQSGHNTVSWYQQALGQGPQFIFQYYREEENGRGNFPPRFSGLQFPNYSSELNVNALELDDSALYLCASSLDSSGIGNTQYFGPGTRLTVL.

The gene calls are TRBV6-5 and TRBJ2-2; D remains unclear. From germline, CDR1 is MNHEY and CDR2 SVGAGI. The CDR3 spans 13 residues. The germline V and J ends were trimmed by 11 bases and 7 bases, with 17 bases remaining between them. CDR3 sequence: CAASAISDGELFF. The CDR3 DNA sequence: TGTGCCGCCAGCGCGATATCGGACGGGGAGCTGTTTTTT.

This sequence joins TRBV5-6 and TRBJ2-7; 7 bases agree with TRBD1. CDR1 SGHDT and CDR2 YYEEEE come from the germline V gene. This CDR3 has 13 amino acids. V was clipped by 4 bases and J by 3 bases; unmatched bases: 4. CDR3 sequence (DNA): TGTGCCAGCAGCCGACAGGGAAGCTACGAGCAGTACTTC. It specifies CASSRQGSYEQYF.

The chain recombines TRBV9 with TRBJ1-4, with TRBD1 as a possible D gene (5 bases). V was shortened by 0 bases and J by 7 bases, with 13 bases between the two germline ends. Germline V gives CDR1 SGDLS, CDR2 YYNGEE. The CDR3 is made up of 15 amino acids. CDR3 amino acids: CASSVAEGRGEKLFF. The CDR3 coding sequence is TGTGCCAGCAGCGTAGCCGAGGGGCGGGGTGAAAAACTGTTTTTT.

The chain carries TRBV5-4 and TRBJ1-2; 9 positions agree with TRBD1. The CDR3 runs 18 residues. J was trimmed by 3 bases and V by 4 bases; bases with no gene match: 16. Germline V gene sequence: CDR1 SGHNT, CDR2 YYREEE (reference sequence). For the CDR3, the DNA is TGTGCCAGCAGCCGAAAAACTTGGACAGGGGAGTTGGACTATGGCTACACCTTC. Its protein is CASSRKTWTGELDYGYTF.

The chain joins TRBV7-9 to TRBJ1-1; no definite D call. The V end was cut by 5 bases, the J end by 3 bases, with 16 bases between. CDR1 is SEHNR, CDR2 FQNEAQ, per germline (reference sequence). This CDR3 is 15 amino acids long. DNA of the CDR3: TGTGCCAGCAGCCCGTCGCTTGGGCCAGACACTGAAGCTTTCTTT. It codes for CASSPSLGPDTEAFF.

CDR3 in amino acids: CASSWGAEEKLFF. The CDR3 DNA reads TGTGCCAGTAGTTGGGGAGCTGAGGAAAAACTGTTTTTT. J is TRBJ1-4 and V is TRBV19; D unresolved. CDR3 length: 13 residues. Deletions cut 5 bases from V and 8 bases from J, with 12 bases between. Germline values: CDR1 LNHDA, CDR2 SQIVND (reference sequence).

This clone was recorded many times. The gene calls are TRBV28 and TRBJ2-1, with TRBD2 matching 10 bases. With V trimmed by 3 bases and J by 5 bases, 16 bases remained unmatched. The germline gives CDR1 MDHEN, CDR2 SYDVKM. The CDR3 totals 19 residues. The DNA for the CDR3 is TGTGCCAGCAGTTTTGGATCGATCTGGGGTAGCGGGGGGAACAATGAGCAGTTCTTC. It codes for CASSFGSIWGSGGNNEQFF.

V is TRBV9 and J is TRBJ2-5; 7 positions match TRBD2. Germline values: CDR1 SGDLS, CDR2 YYNGEE. The CDR3 is 13 residues long. J lost 5 bases, V lost 0 bases, and 1 base had no gene match. CDR3 sequence (DNA): TGTGCCAGCAGCGTAGAGGGAGGGGAGACCCAGTACTTC. Residues: CASSVEGGETQYF.

The rearrangement links TRBV10-3 to TRBJ2-1; 8 positions match TRBD2. This CDR3 region has 15 residues. The trim removed 10 bases at V and 8 bases at J, leaving 16 bases unmatched. Germline V gene sequence: CDR1 ENHRY, CDR2 SYGVKD. The CDR3 nucleotides are TGTGCCACCAAACCCCAGGGCGGGAGGATCGATGAGCAGTTCTTC. It codes for CATKPQGGRIDEQFF.

The chain has TRBV5-1 and TRBJ2-1; 11 positions agree with TRBD2. Germline V gene sequence: CDR1 SGHRS, CDR2 YFSETQ. CDR3 length: 14 residues. V was clipped by 3 bases and J by 5 bases; unmatched bases: 1. CDR3 DNA sequence: TGCGCCAGCAGCTGGACTAGCGGGCACAATGAGCAGTTCTTC. Amino acids: CASSWTSGHNEQFF.

This clone was seen only once. V gene TRBV29-1 combines with J gene TRBJ2-5, with 7 bases matching TRBD1. The germline V gene encodes CDR1 SQVTM and CDR2 ANQGSEA. The CDR3 contains 12 residues. Trimming took 2 bases from V and 4 from J; bases not matched to a gene: 1. CDR3: CSVESGGETQYF. The CDR3, as DNA: TGCAGCGTTGAATCAGGGGGAGAGACCCAGTACTTC.